A single T cell receptor beta chain is shown here with its context. The antigen is unknown. V was trimmed by 10 bases and J by 2 bases, leaving 15 bases between them. This CDR3 has 13 amino acids. Looked up from germline, CDR1 is ENHRY and CDR2 is SYGVKD. The sample belongs to a study of cytomegalovirus exposure and HLA in healthy donors. Study-level points and caveats: Later, an analysis showed that TCR beta chains associated with HLA were more clonally expanded than others that were equally common. TCR beta sequences numbering over 15,000 were associated with HLA alleles at 0.05 false discovery rate in a later analysis. In a later analysis, donors in an Asian-associated ancestry cluster reportedly had fewer N-insertions in productive TCRs than the cohort mean. Sequencing artifact likely explains a cluster of highly shared sequence variants.

PCR used 60 Vbeta primers and 13 Jbeta primers. Here immunoSEQ multiplex PCR was the method, and the copy in TCRdb shows in-frame clones only, minus some. In the table there are some 90,000 clones, 75% to 80% of which are singletons. This TCR derives from a female donor in good health and CMV-seronegative. The sequenced sample consisted of PBMCs. V gene TRBV10-3 combines with J gene TRBJ2-7; D possibly corresponds to TRBD2 (6 bases). CDR3 in amino acids: CATLRDLAYEQYF. The CDR3, as DNA: TGTGCCACCTTACGGGACTTAGCCTACGAGCAGTACTTC.